The 31 T cell receptor beta chains below were found in one sample sequenced in a study of OX40 agonist ivuxolimab in advanced cancers. The protocol used for the library was the immunoSEQ multiplex PCR assay. Held by TCRdb, this immuneACCESS table contains in-frame sequences only and omits some clones. Under half of the omission traces to an unresolved V gene where checked; the cause of the rest is unknown. Within this sample are tens of thousands of clones, with around nine tenths of them counted one time only. Roughly 6% of the sample is held by the ten biggest clonotypes. The sample here was CD4+ or CD8+ T cells sorted from blood, taken in a trial of the OX40 agonist ivuxolimab. The receptors were gathered from an adult with an advanced solid tumor such as melanoma, head and neck, liver or kidney cancer.

The rearrangement links TRBV29-1 to TRBJ2-7, with D perhaps TRBD2 (6 bases). The ends were cut back, 0 bases at V and 7 bases at J, with 7 bases in the middle. The CDR3 sequence is 11 residues long. Per the germline V gene, CDR1 is SQVTM and CDR2 is ANQGSEA. The CDR3 loop is CSVEDRGEQYF. In DNA, the CDR3 is TGCAGCGTTGAAGATCGGGGGGAGCAGTACTTC.

The chain uses TRBV6-1 and TRBJ1-1; D not certain. Germline V CDR1 and CDR2: MNHNS, SASEGT. This CDR3 has 14 residues. Deletions cut 2 bases from V and 5 bases from J, with 12 bases between. CDR3 amino acids: CASSEHGTQTEAFF. The CDR3 DNA reads as TGTGCCAGCAGTGAACACGGAACACAGACTGAAGCTTTCTTT.

This clone came up a few times. This CDR3 is CASSGRRTGPQETQYF. The CDR3 DNA follows: TGTGCCAGCAGTGGCCGAAGGACAGGGCCCCAAGAGACCCAGTACTTC. The chain employs TRBV27 and TRBJ2-5; 8 positions agree with TRBD1. The CDR3 is 16 residues long. Trimming took 5 bases from V and 1 from J; bases not matched to a gene: 9. CDR1 and CDR2 from the germline V gene are MNHEY and SMNVEV (reference sequence).

The V gene is TRBV9, the J gene TRBJ1-2, with 11 bases aligning to TRBD1. V shed 0 bases and J 4 bases; nucleotides not matched to a gene: 2. Germline assignment: CDR1 SGDLS and CDR2 YYNGEE. This CDR3 comprises 15 residues. The CDR3 region is CASSVGTGGGYGYTF. The CDR3 DNA is TGTGCCAGCAGCGTAGGGACAGGGGGCGGCTATGGCTACACCTTC.

The genes are TRBV27 and TRBJ1-2; TRBD1 matches at 9 bases. V shed 1 base, J shed 7 bases, and the junction held 7 bases outside the gene matches. Germline values: CDR1 MNHEY, CDR2 SMNVEV (reference sequence). This CDR3 spans 15 amino acids. The CDR3 reads CASSLWPGQGSGYTF. In DNA form, the CDR3 reads TGTGCCAGCAGTTTATGGCCGGGACAGGGATCTGGCTACACCTTC.

This clone turned up a few times. The rearrangement uses TRBV19 and TRBJ2-5; 8 positions match TRBD2. This CDR3 region has 12 residues. V gave up 8 bases and J gave up 10 bases; unmatched junction bases: 9. Germline CDR1 LNHDA, CDR2 SQIVND (reference sequence). The CDR3 protein is CASGTRGVDQYF. As DNA, the CDR3 is TGTGCCAGTGGGACTAGGGGGGTCGACCAGTACTTC.

This clone was seen just once. This chain joins TRBV29-1 and TRBJ2-1; no definite D call. In germline, CDR1 is SQVTM, CDR2 ANQGSEA. The CDR3 has 12 amino acids. V dropped 4 bases and J dropped 6 bases, with 10 bases sitting between them. CDR3 loop: CSVVPFGNEQFF. CDR3 coding DNA: TGCAGCGTTGTCCCTTTCGGCAATGAGCAGTTCTTC.

V usage is TRBV19 and J usage is TRBJ2-1, with D perhaps matching TRBD2 (5 bases). In germline, CDR1 is LNHDA, CDR2 SQIVND (reference sequence). Trimming cost V 7 bases and J 5 bases, with 12 bases left between them. The CDR3 consists of 13 residues. CDR3 sequence reads: CASTGLPNNEQFF. The CDR3 bases are TGTGCCAGTACCGGACTTCCTAACAATGAGCAGTTCTTC. The full variable domain, completed using reference TRBV19 and TRBJ2-1, is DGGITQSPKYLFRKEGQNVTLSCEQNLNHDAMYWYRQDPGQGLRLIYYSQIVNDFQKGDIAEGYSVSREKKESFPLTVTSAQKNPTAFYLCASTGLPNNEQFFGPGTRLTVL.

CDR3 sequence: CASSLFMVANSGNTIYF. The CDR3 coding sequence is TGTGCCAGCAGCTTGTTCATGGTCGCAAACTCTGGAAACACCATATATTTT. The V gene is TRBV5-5, the J gene TRBJ1-3; D remains ambiguous. V was trimmed by 1 base and J by 0 bases, leaving 14 bases between them. CDR1 is SGHKS, CDR2 YYEKEE, per germline (reference sequence). This CDR3 comprises 17 residues. The whole variable domain, filled in from reference TRBV5-5 and TRBJ1-3, reads DAGVTQSPTHLIKTRGQQVTLRCSPISGHKSVSWYQQVLGQGPQFIFQYYEKEERGRGNFPDRFSARQFPNYSSELNVNALLLGDSALYLCASSLFMVANSGNTIYFGEGSWLTVV.

The chain has TRBV28 and TRBJ1-2; 7 nucleotides align to TRBD1. Per the germline V gene, CDR1 is MDHEN and CDR2 is SYDVKM. The CDR3 covers 15 residues. Trimming removed 5 bases from V and 3 bases from J; junction bases left unmatched: 9. CDR3 protein: CASSTPGGIHYGYTF. CDR3 coding DNA: TGTGCCAGCAGTACGCCAGGGGGAATACACTATGGCTACACCTTC.

The chain employs TRBV5-4 and TRBJ2-1; D is ambiguous. The germline V and J ends were trimmed by 0 bases and 6 bases, with 7 bases remaining between them. This CDR3 spans 13 amino acids. Germline-derived CDR1 and CDR2 are SGHNT and YYREEE (reference sequence). The CDR3 loop reads CASSLGVSNEQFF. CDR3 coding DNA: TGTGCCAGCAGCTTGGGGGTCAGCAATGAGCAGTTCTTC.

V is TRBV5-6 and J is TRBJ1-3; D gene ambiguous. The germline gives CDR1 SGHDT, CDR2 YYEEEE. This CDR3 contains 18 residues. Trimming shortened V by 0 bases and J by 0 bases, and 16 bases separated the two germline ends. The chain's CDR3 is CASSLGRVPSYSGNTIYF. DNA for the CDR3: TGTGCCAGCAGCTTGGGAAGAGTACCGTCATACTCTGGAAACACCATATATTTT.

Here the CDR3 DNA reads TGTGCCAGCAGCTTTACAGTCTACGAGCAGTACTTC. This sequence encodes CASSFTVYEQYF. The chain is built from TRBV11-2 and TRBJ2-7; D unresolved. The germline V and J ends were trimmed by 3 bases and 3 bases, with 6 bases remaining between them. The CDR3 has 12 amino acids. Germline-derived CDR1 and CDR2 are SGHAT and FQNNGV.

This sequence joins TRBV19 and TRBJ1-5, with D unresolved. Trimming shortened V by 3 bases and J by 5 bases, and 11 bases separated the two germline ends. The CDR3 is 14 amino acids. The germline gives CDR1 LNHDA, CDR2 SQIVND (reference sequence). The CDR3 here is CASSILPADQPQHF. The CDR3 DNA reads as TGTGCCAGTAGTATCCTCCCGGCAGATCAGCCCCAGCATTTT.

The genes are TRBV14 and TRBJ2-7; TRBD1 matches at 9 bases. Germline V gene lookup returns CDR1 SGHDN and CDR2 FVKESK. With 3 bases clipped from V and 4 bases from J, the junction kept 7 bases outside the gene matches. This CDR3 comprises 15 residues. CDR3 sequence (DNA): TGTGCCAGCAGCCATGGGGACAGGGACCCGTACGAGCAGTACGTC. This sequence encodes CASSHGDRDPYEQYV.

As concerns this clone: The same CDR3 can be traced to other DNA sequences in this sample. J is TRBJ1-1 and V is TRBV5-1, with 9 bases fitting TRBD1. The CDR3 is 14 residues long. V was pared by 2 bases and J by 3 bases, with 2 bases of the junction left unmatched. Per germline, CDR1 SGHRS and CDR2 YFSETQ. The CDR3: CASSFGQGHTEAFF. CDR3 in DNA: TGCGCCAGCAGCTTCGGACAGGGGCACACTGAAGCTTTCTTT.

The chain carries TRBV7-9 and TRBJ2-2, with 8 bases identical to TRBD1. Unmatched junction bases numbered 5, after V lost 4 bases and J lost 4 bases. Germline V gives CDR1 SEHNR, CDR2 FQNEAQ (reference sequence). The CDR3 contains 15 residues. DNA of the CDR3: TGTGCCAGCAGCTCCTGGACAGGGCTCACCGGGGAGCTGTTTTTT. This gives the protein CASSSWTGLTGELFF.

In this sample, this clone is medium-sized. The V gene is TRBV6-1, the J gene TRBJ1-5, with D uncertain. The CDR3 consists of 16 residues. Trimming removed 2 bases at V and 1 base at J, with 12 bases between. The germline CDR1 and CDR2 sequences are MNHNS and SASEGT. DNA for the CDR3: TGTGCCAGCAGTGAAAGCCCGGGTTTAAGCAATCAGCCCCAGCATTTT. The encoded protein is CASSESPGLSNQPQHF.

The rearrangement joins TRBV5-6 to TRBJ1-3; no reliable D call. The V gene lost 0 bases and the J gene lost 6 bases, with 13 bases spanning the gap. The CDR3 extends over 15 amino acids. Germline V CDR1 and CDR2: SGHDT, YYEEEE. For the CDR3, the DNA is TGTGCCAGCAGCTTGGAAACGGACTCTACAAACACCATATATTTT. As protein: CASSLETDSTNTIYF. The complete variable domain, with remaining parts taken from reference TRBV5-6 and TRBJ1-3, reads DAGVTQSPTHLIKTRGQQVTLRCSPKSGHDTVSWYQQALGQGPQFIFQYYEEEERQRGNFPDRFSGHQFPNYSSELNVNALLLGDSALYLCASSLETDSTNTIYFGEGSWLTVV.

CDR3 nucleotide sequence: TGTGCCAGCAGCCCCGGGACAGGGGGCACTCAAGAGACCCAGTACTTC. Protein sequence: CASSPGTGGTQETQYF. This sequence joins TRBV11-3 and TRBJ2-5; 12 nucleotides line up with TRBD1. Germline-derived CDR1 and CDR2 are SGHNT and YENEEA. This CDR3 has 16 residues. With 5 bases clipped from V and 2 bases from J, the junction kept 6 bases outside the gene matches.

This chain joins TRBV7-6 and TRBJ2-3, with 13 bases identical to TRBD2. The CDR3 has 16 residues. Germline CDR1 reads SGHVS; CDR2 reads FNYEAQ. Germline trimming cut 5 bases from V and 3 bases from J; bases unmatched to any gene: 5. The CDR3 is CASSPGTSGATDTQYF. The CDR3 region has the DNA TGTGCCAGCAGCCCAGGGACTAGCGGGGCTACAGATACGCAGTATTTT. The complete variable domain, with remaining parts taken from reference TRBV7-6 and TRBJ2-3, reads GAGVSQSPRYKVTKRGQDVALRCDPISGHVSLYWYRQALGQGPEFLTYFNYEAQQDKSGLPNDRFSAERPEGSISTLTIQRTEQRDSAMYRCASSPGTSGATDTQYFGPGTRLTVL.

V usage is TRBV7-9 and J usage is TRBJ1-5; possibly TRBD1 for D (6 bases). Germline-derived CDR1 and CDR2 are SEHNR and FQNEAQ (reference sequence). There are 16 residues in the CDR3. V lost 5 bases to trimming and J lost 11 bases, with 25 bases between them. CDR3 amino acids: CASSRPDGRGNHAQHF. CDR3 nucleotides: TGTGCCAGCAGCCGTCCTGATGGCAGGGGAAATCATGCCCAGCATTTT.

This clone was seen only once. The gene calls are TRBV10-3 and TRBJ2-3, with 8 bases matching TRBD2. CDR1 and CDR2 from the germline V gene are ENHRY and SYGVKD. Unmatched junction bases numbered 8, after V lost 6 bases and J lost 0 bases. The CDR3 has 16 amino acids. The CDR3 nucleotides are TGTGCCATCAGCTCTACCAGCGGGGGCAGCACAGATACGCAGTATTTT. It yields the protein CAISSTSGGSTDTQYF.

V usage is TRBV9 and J usage is TRBJ2-7; D call uncertain. Trimming stripped 1 base from V and 4 bases from J, with 9 bases between. This CDR3 comprises 13 residues. Looked up from germline, CDR1 is SGDLS and CDR2 is YYNGEE. Here the CDR3 reads CASSVSQGYEQYF. CDR3 coding DNA: TGTGCCAGCAGCGTATCTCAAGGGTACGAGCAGTACTTC.

Only a few counts were recorded for this clone. V is TRBV2 and J is TRBJ1-2; a weak D match, TRBD1 (6 bases). V gave up 0 bases and J gave up 4 bases, with 15 bases separating them. The germline V gene has CDR1 SNHLY and CDR2 FYNNEI. CDR3 length: 16 amino acids. The CDR3 here is CASSEAWGQPSYGYTF. Here the CDR3 DNA reads TGTGCCAGCAGTGAAGCTTGGGGACAACCAAGCTATGGCTACACCTTC.

The CDR3 protein is CASSDRENTGELFF. In DNA, the CDR3 is TGTGCCAGCAGTGACAGGGAAAACACCGGGGAGCTGTTTTTT. The chain recombines TRBV6-1 with TRBJ2-2, with D possibly being TRBD1 (5 bases). CDR3 size: 14 residues. V dropped 3 bases and J dropped 2 bases, with 7 bases sitting between them. Per the germline V gene, CDR1 is MNHNS and CDR2 is SASEGT.

The chain has TRBV13 and TRBJ2-5; D gene unclear. Trimming took off 3 bases at V and 3 bases at J, with 8 bases between the two ends. Germline V CDR1 and CDR2: PRHDT, FYEKMQ (reference sequence). The CDR3 length is 13 residues. As DNA, the CDR3 is TGTGCCAGCAGCTTTACGCCTGAAGAGACCCAGTACTTC. This translates into CASSFTPEETQYF. Complete variable domain (other parts from reference TRBV13 and TRBJ2-5): AAGVIQSPRHLIKEKRETATLKCYPIPRHDTVYWYQQGPGQDPQFLISFYEKMQSDKGSIPDRFSAQQFSDYHSELNMSSLELGDSALYFCASSFTPEETQYFGPGTRLLVL.

V gene TRBV19 combines with J gene TRBJ1-2; D remains ambiguous. The CDR3 spans 12 residues. Germline lookup yields CDR1 LNHDA and CDR2 SQIVND (reference sequence). V was clipped by 1 base and J by 7 bases, with 7 bases between them. CDR3 region: CASSIGFSGYTF. The CDR3 coding sequence is TGTGCCAGTAGTATAGGGTTTAGTGGCTACACCTTC.

V and J are TRBV6-1 and TRBJ2-1; tentatively, D is TRBD2 (5 bases). This CDR3 has 15 amino acids. Germline CDR1 MNHNS, CDR2 SASEGT. V shed 5 bases and J shed 1 base, with 12 bases lying between them. CDR3 amino acids: CASSSMTISYNEQFF. The CDR3 region has the DNA TGTGCCAGCAGTTCTATGACTATATCCTACAATGAGCAGTTCTTC.

The chain carries TRBV30 and TRBJ2-2; D is perhaps TRBD1 (5 bases). Trimming stripped 5 bases from V and 7 bases from J, with 14 bases between. CDR1 is GTSNPN and CDR2 is SVGIG in the germline V gene (reference sequence). This CDR3 comprises 13 residues. Written as DNA, the CDR3 is TGTGCCTGGTATATAGGGGCTGGCGGGGAGCTGTTTTTT. Its protein product is CAWYIGAGGELFF.

The rearrangement uses TRBV10-3 and TRBJ2-3; TRBD2 agrees at 8 bases. The junction had 4 bases not matched to a gene; V was cut back by 2 bases and J by 3 bases. CDR3 length equals 15 residues. In germline, CDR1 is ENHRY, CDR2 SYGVKD. The CDR3 DNA reads TGTGCCATCAGTGAGAGCGGGAGAGAAACAGATACGCAGTATTTT. Translation: CAISESGRETDTQYF.